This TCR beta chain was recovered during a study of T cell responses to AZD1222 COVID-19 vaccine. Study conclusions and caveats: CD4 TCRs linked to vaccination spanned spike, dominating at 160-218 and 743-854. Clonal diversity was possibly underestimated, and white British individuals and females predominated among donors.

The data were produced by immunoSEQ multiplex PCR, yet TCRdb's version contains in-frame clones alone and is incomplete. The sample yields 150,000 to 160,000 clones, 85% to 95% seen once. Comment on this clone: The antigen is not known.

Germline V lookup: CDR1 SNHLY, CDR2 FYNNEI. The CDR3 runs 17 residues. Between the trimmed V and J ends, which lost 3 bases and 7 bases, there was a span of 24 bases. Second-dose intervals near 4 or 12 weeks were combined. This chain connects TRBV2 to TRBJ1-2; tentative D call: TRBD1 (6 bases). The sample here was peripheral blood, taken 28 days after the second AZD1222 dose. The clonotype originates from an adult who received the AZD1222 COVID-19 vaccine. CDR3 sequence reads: CASSDPGGGRYYGGYTF. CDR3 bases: TGTGCCAGCAGTGACCCTGGGGGGGGGCGATACTATGGTGGCTACACCTTC.